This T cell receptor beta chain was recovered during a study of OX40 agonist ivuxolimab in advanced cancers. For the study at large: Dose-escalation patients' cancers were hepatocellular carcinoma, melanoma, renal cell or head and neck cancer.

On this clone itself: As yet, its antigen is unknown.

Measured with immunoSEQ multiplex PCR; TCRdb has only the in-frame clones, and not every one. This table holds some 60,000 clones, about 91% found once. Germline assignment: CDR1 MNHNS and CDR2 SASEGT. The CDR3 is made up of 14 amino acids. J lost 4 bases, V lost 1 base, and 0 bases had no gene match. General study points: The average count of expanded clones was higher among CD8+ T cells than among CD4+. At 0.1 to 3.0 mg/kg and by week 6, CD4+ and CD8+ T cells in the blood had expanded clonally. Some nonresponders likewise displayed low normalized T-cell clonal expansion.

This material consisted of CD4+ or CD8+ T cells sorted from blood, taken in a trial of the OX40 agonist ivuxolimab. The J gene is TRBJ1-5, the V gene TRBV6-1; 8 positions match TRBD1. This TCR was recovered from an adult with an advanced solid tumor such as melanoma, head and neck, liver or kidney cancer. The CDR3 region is CASSEDRGNQPQHF. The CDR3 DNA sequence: TGTGCCAGCAGTGAAGACAGGGGGAATCAGCCCCAGCATTTT.